The clone carrying this TCR beta chain was detected many times. This specimen belongs to a study of identical twins. TCRdb reprocessed the 5' RACE reads with MiXCR, giving one entry per CDR3 protein. In the table there are approximately 600,000 distinct CDR3 sequences, less than 9% of which are singletons. Germline-derived CDR1 and CDR2 are SQVTM and ANQGSEA. There are 19 residues in the CDR3. With 4 bases clipped from V and 3 bases from J, the junction kept 21 bases outside the gene matches. This sample also appeared in a second study, on yellow fever vaccine responses in identical twins.

This sequence joins TRBV29-1 and TRBJ2-3; 8 positions agree with TRBD1. Material: PBMCs. This sequence originates from a woman aged 18-30 years in good health. CDR3 region: CSVGPPGDRFRFDTDTQYF. CDR3 coding DNA: TGCAGCGTTGGGCCTCCCGGGGACAGGTTTCGTTTTGATACAGATACGCAGTATTTT.